What follows are 4 T cell receptor beta chains derived from one specimen sequenced in a study of blood T cell repertoires in COVID-19. Method: immunoSEQ multiplex PCR; TCRdb's copy keeps in-frame clones and lacks some. The sample lists 150,000 or so clones; 70% to 90% were seen once. The sequencing input was PBMCs or T cells enriched from blood (not recorded which). These receptors were taken from a man aged 40-49 years who had recovered from COVID-19.

In its sample, this clone was seen a few times. The J gene is TRBJ1-1, the V gene TRBV5-1, with D maybe TRBD1 (5 bases). Germline loops: CDR1 SGHRS, CDR2 YFSETQ. The CDR3 covers 16 residues. V lost 2 bases and J 5 bases, leaving 19 bases between the germline ends. This chain's CDR3 is CASSFGGVDGGTEAFF. CDR3 sequence (DNA): TGCGCCAGCAGCTTCGGAGGGGTCGACGGAGGAACTGAAGCTTTCTTT.

Remarks on this clone: The same CDR3 is also encoded by other DNA sequences in this sample. The chain combines TRBV5-6 with TRBJ2-7; D uncertain. CDR1 is SGHDT and CDR2 is YYEEEE in the germline V gene. The CDR3 contains 13 residues. With 0 bases removed from V and 0 bases from J, the gap between germline ends came to 4 bases. The CDR3 DNA follows: TGTGCCAGCAGCTTGGTGAGCTCCTACGAGCAGTACTTC. It codes for CASSLVSSYEQYF.

This clone has only one observation. The chain carries TRBV2 and TRBJ1-2; 10 nucleotides line up with TRBD1. From germline, CDR1 is SNHLY and CDR2 FYNNEI. The CDR3 runs to 16 residues. Trimming cost V 4 bases and J 2 bases; bases outside gene matches: 7. CDR3 sequence (DNA): TGTGCCAGCAGTGGAGACAGGGGGCGCCAGAACTATGGCTACACCTTC. Its translation: CASSGDRGRQNYGYTF. The full variable domain, in which reference TRBV2 and TRBJ1-2 provide the parts outside the CDR3, is EPEVTQTPSHQVTQMGQEVILRCVPISNHLYFYWYRQILGQKVEFLVSFYNNEISEKSEIFDDQFSVERPDGSNFTLKIRSTKLEDSAMYFCASSGDRGRQNYGYTFGSGTRLTVV.

This rearrangement joins TRBV30 to TRBJ2-2, with 8 bases identical to TRBD2. After removal of 6 bases from V and 0 bases from J, the junction contained 12 bases not matched to a gene. This CDR3 region has 17 residues. CDR1 and CDR2 from the germline V gene are GTSNPN and SVGIG (reference sequence). CDR3 amino acids: CACLKITAGANTGELFF. CDR3 bases: TGTGCCTGCTTAAAAATTACAGCGGGGGCGAACACCGGGGAGCTGTTTTTT. Full variable domain (remainder filled in from reference TRBV30 and TRBJ2-2): SQTIHQWPATLVQPVGSPLSLECTVEGTSNPNLYWYRQAAGRGLQLLFYSVGIGQISSEVPQNLSASRPQDRQFILSSKKLLLSDSGFYLCACLKITAGANTGELFFGEGSRLTVL.